The 21 T cell receptor beta chains in this list originate from one sample, sequenced in a study of T cell repertoires in cytomegalovirus infection. MiXCR, applied by TCRdb to the reads, yields one record per CDR3 protein. The repertoire consists of 200,000 to 250,000 distinct CDR3 sequences, with about 40% occurring once and the leading ten covering around 60%. No cognate antigen is known for these TCRs. The material sequenced was CD8+ T cells from cultured PBMCs, taken from culture after CMV antigen stimulation. These receptors originate from a human donor in good health (CMV status not recorded). Some clones in this sample may be carry-over from other donors' samples.

In its sample, this clonotype was seen a few times. The gene calls are TRBV12-3 or TRBV12-4 and TRBJ1-3; D gene ambiguous. V lost 3 bases to trimming and J lost 6 bases, with 3 bases between them. The CDR3 loop spans 11 amino acids. The CDR3 is CASSFKNTIYF. Here the CDR3 DNA reads TGTGCCAGCAGTTTCAAAAACACCATATATTTT.

In DNA, the CDR3 is TGCGCCAGCAGTGGACTAGCGGGGGGGCTGAATGAGCAGTTCTTC. Translation gives CASSGLAGGLNEQFF. V usage is TRBV10-2 and J usage is TRBJ2-1; 14 nucleotides line up with TRBD2. The germline CDR1 and CDR2 sequences are WSHSY and SAAADI. This CDR3 spans 15 amino acids. Losses at the gene ends were 4 bases for V and 7 bases for J; bases not matched to a gene: 3.

The chain is built from TRBV12-3 or TRBV12-4 and TRBJ2-1, with 13 positions matching TRBD2. Unmatched junction bases numbered 5, after V lost 6 bases and J lost 6 bases. The CDR3 spans 15 residues. CDR3 protein: CASRSTSGRVNEQFF. CDR3 coding DNA: TGTGCCAGCAGATCTACTAGCGGGAGGGTCAATGAGCAGTTCTTC.

This clonotype was detected a few times. The rearrangement joins TRBV27 to TRBJ2-5; 13 bases agree with TRBD2. The CDR3 consists of 15 residues. The V segment lost 5 bases and the J segment 5 bases; nucleotides outside the gene matches: 5. From germline, CDR1 is MNHEY and CDR2 SMNVEV (reference sequence). CDR3 nucleotide sequence: TGTGCCAGCAGTCACGGGACTAGCGGGATGGAGACCCAGTACTTC. Translation: CASSHGTSGMETQYF.

The V call is TRBV5-1, the J call TRBJ2-2; 7 bases align to TRBD1. Germline trimming cut 2 bases from V and 0 bases from J; bases unmatched to any gene: 1. The CDR3 contains 15 residues. In germline, CDR1 is SGHRS, CDR2 YFSETQ. CDR3 sequence: CASSFGQANTGELFF. The DNA for the CDR3 is TGCGCCAGCAGCTTTGGACAGGCGAACACCGGGGAGCTGTTTTTT.

The chain uses TRBV6-5 and TRBJ2-7; 8 bases line up with TRBD2. The V segment lost 2 bases and the J segment 4 bases; nucleotides outside the gene matches: 7. The CDR3 contains 15 residues. Germline V gene sequence: CDR1 MNHEY, CDR2 SVGAGI. In DNA, the CDR3 is TGTGCCAGCAGTTACGGGGCGGGAGGCTCGTACGAGCAGTACTTC. Its protein is CASSYGAGGSYEQYF.

This chain links TRBV6-1 with TRBJ2-7, with 7 bases that match TRBD1. This CDR3 spans 13 amino acids. Germline V gene data show CDR1 as MNHNS and CDR2 as SASEGT. Trimming at V came to 4 bases and at J to 3 bases, leaving 3 bases not matched to a gene. The CDR3 sequence is CASSAGGDYEQYF. In nucleotides, the CDR3 is TGTGCCAGCAGTGCAGGGGGTGACTACGAGCAGTACTTC.

This clonotype was seen ten or more times. The chain couples TRBV7-9 to TRBJ2-1, with D possibly being TRBD1 or TRBD2 (5 bases each). The V gene's germline CDR1 is SEHNR and CDR2 FQNEAQ (reference sequence). The CDR3 length is 14 residues. V was cut by 4 bases and J by 10 bases, with 17 bases left in between. The CDR3: CASSSSGLGKEQFF. For the CDR3, the DNA is TGTGCCAGCAGCTCGTCGGGGCTAGGGAAAGAGCAGTTCTTC.

The V call is TRBV28, the J call TRBJ2-2, with no clear D. The CDR3 sequence is 16 residues long. Trimming removed 6 bases from V and 5 bases from J, with 19 bases in between. Germline V CDR1 and CDR2: MDHEN, SYDVKM. CDR3 sequence: CASSGGVRTLTGELFF. In DNA form, the CDR3 reads TGTGCCAGCAGCGGTGGCGTCCGCACACTTACCGGGGAGCTGTTTTTT. The variable domain in full, with the rest retrieved from reference TRBV28 and TRBJ2-2, is DVKVTQSSRYLVKRTGEKVFLECVQDMDHENMFWYRQDPGLGLRLIYFSYDVKMKEKGDIPEGYSVSREKKERFSLILESASTNQTSMYLCASSGGVRTLTGELFFGEGSRLTVL.

The sample holds a few counts of this clonotype. The CDR3 here is CASHPGLDTGELFF. Written as DNA, the CDR3 is TGTGCCAGCCATCCGGGACTAGACACCGGGGAGCTGTTTTTT. The J gene is TRBJ2-2, the V gene TRBV12-3 or TRBV12-4; 8 bases fit TRBD2. Trimming cost V 8 bases and J 3 bases; bases outside gene matches: 5. The CDR3 loop spans 14 amino acids.

The chain is built from TRBV28 and TRBJ1-5; D unresolved. The length of the CDR3 is 13 residues. Germline lookup yields CDR1 MDHEN and CDR2 SYDVKM. V was clipped by 2 bases and J by 3 bases, with 5 bases between them. Here the CDR3 DNA reads TGTGCCAGCAGTTTAGTTTTCAATCAGCCCCAGCATTTT. Amino acid sequence: CASSLVFNQPQHF.

This clonotype has just one count. V usage is TRBV4-2 and J usage is TRBJ1-2; D remains unclear. The V and J ends lost 3 bases and 5 bases respectively, with 10 bases between them. The CDR3 loop spans 13 amino acids. Germline V gene sequence: CDR1 LGHNA, CDR2 YNFKEQ. CDR3 loop: CASSQDGIYGYTF. In nucleotides, the CDR3 is TGTGCCAGCAGCCAGGACGGTATATATGGCTACACCTTC.

The V and J genes are TRBV7-4 and TRBJ1-1, with D perhaps matching TRBD1 (6 bases). From germline, CDR1 is SGHVT and CDR2 SQSDAQ. The CDR3 has 13 amino acids. V lost 7 bases to trimming and J lost 4 bases, with 13 bases between them. CDR3 protein: CASTPGGSTEAFF. Written as DNA, the CDR3 is TGTGCCAGCACCCCCGGGGGCAGCACTGAAGCTTTCTTT.

The DNA of the CDR3 is TGTGCCATCAAGGGAGGGGCAGAAAATGAAAAACTGTTTTTT. It translates to CAIKGGAENEKLFF. The chain joins TRBV10-3 to TRBJ1-4; possibly TRBD1 for D (5 bases). Trimming pared 7 bases from V and 5 bases from J, leaving 14 bases between. Germline V gene lookup returns CDR1 ENHRY and CDR2 SYGVKD. The length of the CDR3 is 14 residues.

This rearrangement joins TRBV20-1 to TRBJ2-1; TRBD2 might be the D (7 bases). This CDR3 is 13 amino acids long. Germline V gives CDR1 DFQATT, CDR2 SNEGSKA (reference sequence). Trimming removed 3 bases from V and 4 bases from J, with 10 bases in between. The CDR3 DNA is TGCAGTGCTAGCGGGGGGCCATACAATGAGCAGTTCTTC. Translation: CSASGGPYNEQFF.

The rearrangement links TRBV29-1 to TRBJ2-5, with D tentatively TRBD2 (6 bases). Germline CDR1 and CDR2: SQVTM and ANQGSEA. This CDR3 is 13 amino acids long. Trimming removed 7 bases from V and 5 bases from J, with 17 bases in between. CDR3 sequence reads: CSAGAGRGETQYF. The CDR3 coding sequence is TGCAGCGCTGGGGCGGGGCGCGGTGAGACCCAGTACTTC. Together with reference TRBV29-1 and TRBJ2-5, the CDR3 gives the full variable domain: SAVISQKPSRDICQRGTSLTIQCQVDSQVTMMFWYRQQPGQSLTLIATANQGSEATYESGFVIDKFPISRPNLTFSTLTVSNMSPEDSSIYLCSAGAGRGETQYFGPGTRLLVL.

This clonotype was seen a few times. The V and J genes are TRBV28 and TRBJ2-1; tentatively, D is TRBD2 (6 bases). The V and J ends lost 2 bases and 3 bases respectively, with 11 bases between them. Germline V lookup: CDR1 MDHEN, CDR2 SYDVKM. CDR3 length: 15 amino acids. Here the CDR3 DNA reads TGTGCCAGCAGTTTACAGGGAGGCGTCTACAATGAGCAGTTCTTC. Amino acid sequence: CASSLQGGVYNEQFF.

CDR3 in DNA: TGTGCTGTAAGGGGGGGATCTAATGAAAAACTGTTTTTT. Protein sequence: CAVRGGSNEKLFF. The chain employs TRBV28 and TRBJ1-4, with D maybe TRBD1 (6 bases). There are 13 residues in the CDR3. Germline CDR1 reads MDHEN; CDR2 reads SYDVKM. The full variable domain, completed using reference TRBV28 and TRBJ1-4, is DVKVTQSSRYLVKRTGEKVFLECVQDMDHENMFWYRQDPGLGLRLIYFSYDVKMKEKGDIPEGYSVSREKKERFSLILESASTNQTSMYLCAVRGGSNEKLFFGSGTQLSVL.

The gene calls are TRBV9 and TRBJ2-6; perhaps D is TRBD1 or TRBD2 (6 bases each). The V and J ends lost 6 bases and 2 bases respectively, with 24 bases between them. Per germline, CDR1 SGDLS and CDR2 YYNGEE. The CDR3 has 19 amino acids. The CDR3 is CASTGGVASRITGANVLTF. Written as DNA, the CDR3 is TGTGCCAGCACCGGGGGCGTGGCCAGTAGGATCACTGGGGCCAACGTCCTGACTTTC.

V is TRBV13 and J is TRBJ1-3; D perhaps matches TRBD1 (5 bases). This CDR3 region has 15 residues. Germline V gene sequence: CDR1 PRHDT, CDR2 FYEKMQ (reference sequence). The V end was cut by 7 bases, the J end by 4 bases, with 17 bases between. CDR3 in DNA: TGTGCCAGCACGGGACCGACGGGAGTAGGAAACACCATATATTTT. This codes for CASTGPTGVGNTIYF.

The chain has TRBV28 and TRBJ2-5, with 8 bases fitting TRBD2. CDR3 size: 15 residues. Germline-derived CDR1 and CDR2 are MDHEN and SYDVKM. V shed 5 bases and J 2 bases; nucleotides not matched to a gene: 7. Here the CDR3 DNA reads TGTGCCAGCAGTGTACTAGCGGAGCAACAAGAGACCCAGTACTTC. It translates to CASSVLAEQQETQYF.